This T cell receptor (beta chain) was identified during a study of blood T cell repertoires in COVID-19 (dated by TCRdb to 2020 to 2021). General notes on the study: Samples covering the acute and convalescent phases of COVID-19 were provided by collaborators in the United States, Italy and Spain. The samples were drawn from the first 160 participants of the ongoing ImmuneRACE study and from 1,254 subjects provided by 6 global collaborators. A de-identified subject ID, COVID-19 status, age in years and sex were almost always included in the sample metadata. The repertoires were made available in a free public database intended to serve as a resource for research on the immune response to SARS-CoV-2. Where available, HLA class I and class II types were taken from metadata supplied by the sample provider and were not determined by assay-based typing. The material from the prospective study consisted of cDNA or gDNA derived from T cells, B-cell-depleted T cells, or PBMCs. Deeply sampled blood TCRbeta repertoires from subjects exposed to, actively infected with, or recovered from COVID-19 were included in the dataset.

The immunoSEQ Assay, a bias-controlled multiplex PCR, was used to amplify TCRbeta CDR3 regions from genomic DNA. Concerning the study's data processing: The number of nucleated cells in each sample was estimated from the amplification of reference gene primers within the assay. To quantify the absolute abundance of each unique TCRbeta CDR3 rearrangement, sequence reads were collapsed and filtered. For each sample, productive Simpson clonality was calculated as the square root of Simpson's diversity index over productive rearrangements. TCRdb's version of the immuneACCESS table is confined to in-frame rearrangements and falls short of the full clone set. An unresolved V gene accounts for under half of the shortfall where checked; the remainder is of unknown origin. Clone size and the V and J calls come from that table; the DNA yielded D and trimming. The sample contains about 280,000 clones, roughly nine tenths of them found a single time. The top ten clonotypes cover roughly 0.96% of the sample.

Beyond this particular receptor, the publication reports: Clinical and demographic metadata were provided uncurated, with the amount varying by source and participant.

CDR1 MDHEN and CDR2 SYDVKM are derived from the germline V gene. V and J lose 6 bases and 4 bases, and a span of 22 bases separates them. The CDR3 starts with the cysteine, ends with the phenylalanine, and has 17 residues. Solely the CDR3 DNA is kept, with 51 bases framed from the first base. A second Seattle source provided samples from volunteer blood donors who had recovered from COVID-19. Collaborating institutions collected whole blood in K2EDTA tubes following their own protocols. For TCRbeta analysis, collaborators shipped samples in one of three forms: frozen whole blood, isolated PBMCs, or DNA extracted from either of those sample types. Turning to this clone: The clone's antigen remains unknown. No base quality values were provided; no much bigger clone lies one nucleotide off.

This TCR came from a middle-aged woman who had recovered from COVID-19. The rearranged segments are TRBV28 and TRBJ2-1, and TRBD2 may be the D gene, going by 8 matching bases. The sequenced material came from peripheral blood. The nucleotide sequence reads TGTGCCAGCAGCCCCTCCGGGAGGGACAGAGAGTACAATGAGCAGTTCTTC. Translated, this gives CASSPSGRDREYNEQFF.